This TCR beta chain was sequenced in a study of blood T cell repertoires in COVID-19. Per the germline V gene, CDR1 is MNHNS and CDR2 is SASEGT. The CDR3 spans 13 residues. V shed 1 base and J shed 7 bases, with 10 bases lying between them. Some clones are missing from TCRdb's copy, which holds only in-frame ones; the method was immunoSEQ multiplex PCR. This sample has 200,000 to 250,000 clones, with about 86% found just once. The chain has TRBV6-1 and TRBJ1-2; D gene uncertain. The sequence was collected from a woman aged 50 to 60 with COVID-19, enrolled during active disease. The specimen was peripheral blood. CDR3 DNA sequence: TGTGCCAGCAGTGAAGTTGATTTCGGTGGCTACACCTTC. Translating it yields CASSEVDFGGYTF.